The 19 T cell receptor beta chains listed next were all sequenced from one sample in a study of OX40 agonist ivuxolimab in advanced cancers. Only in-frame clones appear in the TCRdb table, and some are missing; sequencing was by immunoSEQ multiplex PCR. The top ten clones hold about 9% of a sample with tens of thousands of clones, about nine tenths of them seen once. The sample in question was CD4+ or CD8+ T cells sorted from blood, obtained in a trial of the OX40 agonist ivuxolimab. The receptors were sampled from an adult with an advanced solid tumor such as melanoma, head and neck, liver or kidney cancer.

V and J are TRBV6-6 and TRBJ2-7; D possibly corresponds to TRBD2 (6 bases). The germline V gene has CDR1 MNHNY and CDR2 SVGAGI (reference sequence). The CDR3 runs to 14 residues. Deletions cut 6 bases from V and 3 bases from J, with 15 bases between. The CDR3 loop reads CASRDSGEHYEQYF. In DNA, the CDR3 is TGTGCCAGCAGGGATAGCGGAGAGCACTACGAGCAGTACTTC.

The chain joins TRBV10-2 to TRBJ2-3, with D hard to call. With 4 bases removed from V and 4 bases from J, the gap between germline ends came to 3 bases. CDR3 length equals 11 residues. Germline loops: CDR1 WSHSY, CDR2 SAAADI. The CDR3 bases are TGCGCCAGCAGTGCCCCAGATACGCAGTATTTT. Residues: CASSAPDTQYF.

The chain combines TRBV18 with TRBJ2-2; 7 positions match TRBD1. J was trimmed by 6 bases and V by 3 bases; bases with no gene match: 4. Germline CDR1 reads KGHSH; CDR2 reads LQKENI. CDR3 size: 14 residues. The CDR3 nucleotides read TGTGCCAGCTCACCCGGACAGGTTCCCGGGGAGCTGTTTTTT. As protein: CASSPGQVPGELFF. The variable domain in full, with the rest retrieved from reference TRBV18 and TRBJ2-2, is NAGVMQNPRHLVRRRGQEARLRCSPMKGHSHVYWYRQLPEEGLKFMVYLQKENIIDESGMPKERFSAEFPKEGPSILRIQQVVRGDSAAYFCASSPGQVPGELFFGEGSRLTVL.

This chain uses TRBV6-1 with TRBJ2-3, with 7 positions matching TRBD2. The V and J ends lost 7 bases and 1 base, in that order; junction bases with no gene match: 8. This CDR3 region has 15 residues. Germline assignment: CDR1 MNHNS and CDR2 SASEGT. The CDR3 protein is CASNEGGAGTDTQYF. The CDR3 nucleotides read TGTGCCAGCAACGAGGGAGGGGCTGGCACAGATACGCAGTATTTT.

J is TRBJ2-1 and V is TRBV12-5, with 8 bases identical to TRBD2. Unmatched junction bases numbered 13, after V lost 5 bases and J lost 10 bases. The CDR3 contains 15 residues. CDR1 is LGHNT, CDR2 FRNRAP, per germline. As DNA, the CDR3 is TGTGCTAGTGGTCCCCCTTTCGTTAGCGGGATAGAGCAGTTCTTC. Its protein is CASGPPFVSGIEQFF.

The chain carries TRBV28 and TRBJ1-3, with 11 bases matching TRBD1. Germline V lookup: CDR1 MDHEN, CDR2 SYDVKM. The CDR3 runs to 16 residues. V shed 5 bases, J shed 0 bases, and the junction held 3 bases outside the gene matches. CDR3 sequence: CASSGTGGSSGNTIYF. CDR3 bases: TGTGCCAGCAGTGGGACAGGGGGGAGCTCTGGAAACACCATATATTTT. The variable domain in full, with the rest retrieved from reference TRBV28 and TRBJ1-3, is DVKVTQSSRYLVKRTGEKVFLECVQDMDHENMFWYRQDPGLGLRLIYFSYDVKMKEKGDIPEGYSVSREKKERFSLILESASTNQTSMYLCASSGTGGSSGNTIYFGEGSWLTVV.

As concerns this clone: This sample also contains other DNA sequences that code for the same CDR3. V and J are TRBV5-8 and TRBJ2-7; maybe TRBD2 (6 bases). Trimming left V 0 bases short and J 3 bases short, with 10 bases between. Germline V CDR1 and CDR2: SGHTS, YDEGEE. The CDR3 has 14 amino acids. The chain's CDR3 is CASSLVGLNYEQYF. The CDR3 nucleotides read TGTGCCAGCAGCTTGGTGGGACTTAACTACGAGCAGTACTTC.

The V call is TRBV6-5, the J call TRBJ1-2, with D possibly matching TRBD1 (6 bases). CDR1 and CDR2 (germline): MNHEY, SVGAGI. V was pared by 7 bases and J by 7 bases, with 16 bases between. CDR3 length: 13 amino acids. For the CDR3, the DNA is TGTGCCAGCAAGGTTGAGGGGGGCGGTGGCTACACCTTC. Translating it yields CASKVEGGGGYTF.

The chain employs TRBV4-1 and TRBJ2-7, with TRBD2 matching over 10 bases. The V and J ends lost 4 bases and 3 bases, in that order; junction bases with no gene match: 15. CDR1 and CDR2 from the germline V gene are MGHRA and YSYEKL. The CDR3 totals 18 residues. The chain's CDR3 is CASSPGGAGGPGSYEQYF. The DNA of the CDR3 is TGCGCCAGCAGCCCCGGAGGAGCGGGAGGGCCGGGGAGCTACGAGCAGTACTTC.

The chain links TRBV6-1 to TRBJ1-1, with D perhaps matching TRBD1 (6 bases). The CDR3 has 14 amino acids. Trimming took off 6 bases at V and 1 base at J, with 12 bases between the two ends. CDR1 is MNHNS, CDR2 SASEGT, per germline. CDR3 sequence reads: CASRSGTSNTEAFF. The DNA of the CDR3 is TGTGCCAGCAGATCCGGGACATCGAACACTGAAGCTTTCTTT.

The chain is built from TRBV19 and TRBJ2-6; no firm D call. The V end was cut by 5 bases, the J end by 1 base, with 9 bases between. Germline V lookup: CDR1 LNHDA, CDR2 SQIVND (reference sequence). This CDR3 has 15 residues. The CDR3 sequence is CASSFTTSGANVLTF. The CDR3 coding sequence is TGTGCCAGTAGTTTCACGACATCTGGGGCCAACGTCCTGACTTTC.

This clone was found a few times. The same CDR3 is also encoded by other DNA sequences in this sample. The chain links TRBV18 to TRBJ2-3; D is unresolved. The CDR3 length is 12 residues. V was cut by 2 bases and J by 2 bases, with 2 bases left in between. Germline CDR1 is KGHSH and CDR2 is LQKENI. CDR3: CASSPYTDTQYF. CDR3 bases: TGTGCCAGCTCACCATACACAGATACGCAGTATTTT.

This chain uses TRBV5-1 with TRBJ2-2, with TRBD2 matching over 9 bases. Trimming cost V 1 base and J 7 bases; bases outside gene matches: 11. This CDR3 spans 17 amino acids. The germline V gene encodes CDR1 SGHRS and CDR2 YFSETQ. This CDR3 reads CASSLLPSGISDGELFF. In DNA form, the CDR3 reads TGCGCCAGCAGCTTGCTCCCTAGCGGGATATCCGACGGGGAGCTGTTTTTT.

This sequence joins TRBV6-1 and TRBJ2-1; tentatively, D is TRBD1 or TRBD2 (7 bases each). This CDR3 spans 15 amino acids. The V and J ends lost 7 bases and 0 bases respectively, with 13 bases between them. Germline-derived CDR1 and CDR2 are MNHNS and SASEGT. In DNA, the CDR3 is TGTGCCAGCACCAGGGGGGGTAGCTCCTACAATGAGCAGTTCTTC. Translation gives CASTRGGSSYNEQFF.

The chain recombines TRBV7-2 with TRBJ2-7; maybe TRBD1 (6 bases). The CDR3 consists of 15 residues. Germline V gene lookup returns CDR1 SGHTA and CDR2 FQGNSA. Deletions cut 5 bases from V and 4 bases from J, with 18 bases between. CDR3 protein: CASSPFWGPSYEQYF. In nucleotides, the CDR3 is TGTGCCAGCAGCCCATTCTGGGGGCCCTCTTACGAGCAGTACTTC.

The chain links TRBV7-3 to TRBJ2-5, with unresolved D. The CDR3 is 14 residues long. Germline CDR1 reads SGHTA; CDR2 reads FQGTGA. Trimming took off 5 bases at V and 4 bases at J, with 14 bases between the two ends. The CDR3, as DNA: TGTGCCAGCAGCCCTAACGCTTTAGGAGAGACCCAGTACTTC. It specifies CASSPNALGETQYF. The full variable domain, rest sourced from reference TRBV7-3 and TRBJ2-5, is GAGVSQTPSNKVTEKGKYVELRCDPISGHTALYWYRQSLGQGPEFLIYFQGTGAADDSGLPNDRFFAVRPEGSVSTLKIQRTERGDSAVYLCASSPNALGETQYFGPGTRLLVL.

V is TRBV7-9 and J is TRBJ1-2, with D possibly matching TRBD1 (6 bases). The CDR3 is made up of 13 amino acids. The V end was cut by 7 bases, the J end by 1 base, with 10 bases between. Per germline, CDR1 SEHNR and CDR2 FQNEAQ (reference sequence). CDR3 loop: CASKKDSNYGYTF. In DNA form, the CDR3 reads TGTGCCAGCAAGAAGGACAGTAACTATGGCTACACCTTC.

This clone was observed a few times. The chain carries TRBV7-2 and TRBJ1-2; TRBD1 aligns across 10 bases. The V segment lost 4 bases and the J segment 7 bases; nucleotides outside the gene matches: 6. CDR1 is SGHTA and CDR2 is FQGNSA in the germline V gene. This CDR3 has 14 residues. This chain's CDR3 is CASSSTGGAGGYTF. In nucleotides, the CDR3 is TGTGCCAGCAGCTCGACAGGGGGCGCGGGTGGCTACACCTTC.

CDR3 nucleotide sequence: TGCGCCAGCAGCCAAGGGCGAGGTTACACAGATACGCAGTATTTT. Protein sequence: CASSQGRGYTDTQYF. The rearrangement uses TRBV4-1 and TRBJ2-3; D call uncertain. Germline-derived CDR1 and CDR2 are MGHRA and YSYEKL. The length of the CDR3 is 15 residues. Trimming removed 1 base at V and 2 bases at J, with 10 bases between.